These 24 T cell receptor beta chains came from one sample sequenced in a study of glioma-infiltrating T cells. The iRepertoire nested amplicon-rescue multiplex PCR amplified TCR alpha and beta CDR3s from RNA. One entry per CDR3 protein, called by TCRdb with MiXCR from the multiplex PCR reads. Of about 200,000 distinct CDR3 sequences detected, about 32% appear once; the ten largest clones hold 20% to 25%. The sequenced sample consisted of glioma tissue, nonneoplastic brain tissue, or PBMCs (not recorded which). All receptors come from a human donor with low-grade glioma or glioblastoma, undergoing nonglioma brain surgery, or in good health (not recorded which).

Only a few counts were recorded for this clonotype. CDR3 amino acids: CASSQGQSPSGYTF. The CDR3 coding sequence is TGTGCCAGCAGCCAAGGACAGTCGCCCTCAGGCTACACCTTC. This chain connects TRBV3-1 to TRBJ1-2, with a weak D call TRBD1 (5 bases). The CDR3 sequence is 14 residues long. V was clipped by 1 base and J by 8 bases, with 14 bases between them. CDR1 LGHDT and CDR2 YNNKEL come from the germline V gene (reference sequence).

Note on this clonotype: A read error may be the cause here, since a much bigger clone is one base away. V is TRBV4-3 and J is TRBJ1-5; D perhaps matches TRBD1 (5 bases). Germline V gene lookup returns CDR1 LGHNA and CDR2 YSLEER. The length of the CDR3 is 16 residues. V gave up 0 bases and J gave up 4 bases, with 13 bases separating them. Here the CDR3 DNA reads TGCGCCAGCAGCCAAGAAGGCCGGAGGGGTAATCAGCCCCAGCATTTT. Its protein is CASSQEGRRGNQPQHF.

Worth noting for this clonotype: An end of the junction does not agree with germline; a read error may underlie this. The rearrangement joins TRBV7-9 to TRBJ2-7; no clear D. This CDR3 has 13 residues. In germline, CDR1 is SEHNR, CDR2 FQNEAQ (reference sequence). This chain's CDR3 is CASSAVLTYEQNF. The DNA for the CDR3 is TGTGCCAGCAGCGCGGTCTTAACCTACGAGCAGAACTTC.

The gene calls are TRBV10-3 and TRBJ1-6; D uncertain. The CDR3 length is 19 residues. V was pared by 2 bases and J by 10 bases, with 27 bases between. The germline gives CDR1 ENHRY, CDR2 SYGVKD. As DNA, the CDR3 is TGTGCCATCAGTGAGGGAAATCCATTGGGCCGGCTCGAGCGATCACCCCTCCACTTT. Its protein product is CAISEGNPLGRLERSPLHF.

The CDR3 DNA reads TGTGCCAGCAGCTTAGCGGGGGGGGTAGCCAAAAACATTCAGTACTTC. Residues: CASSLAGGVAKNIQYF. This sequence joins TRBV7-9 and TRBJ2-4; 7 bases line up with TRBD2. The junction had 2 bases not matched to a gene; V was cut back by 0 bases and J by 0 bases. CDR1 is SEHNR, CDR2 FQNEAQ, per germline (reference sequence). CDR3 length equals 16 residues.

This clonotype was counted at least ten times. The rearrangement joins TRBV7-2 to TRBJ2-7, with unresolved D. Looked up from germline, CDR1 is SGHTA and CDR2 is FQGNSA. The V and J ends lost 1 base and 0 bases respectively, with 7 bases between them. The CDR3 consists of 14 residues. The chain's CDR3 is CASSLVVLSYEQYF. DNA of the CDR3: TGTGCCAGCAGCTTAGTGGTACTCTCCTACGAGCAGTACTTC.

The chain couples TRBV2 to TRBJ1-5; perhaps TRBD1 as D (5 bases). Trimming stripped 7 bases from V and 2 bases from J, with 18 bases between. CDR1 SNHLY and CDR2 FYNNEI come from the germline V gene. The CDR3 contains 16 residues. The CDR3 region is CASMGVGQGRNQPQHF. The CDR3 coding sequence is TGTGCCAGCATGGGGGTAGGGCAGGGACGCAATCAGCCCCAGCATTTT.

This clonotype has ten or more counts. The genes are TRBV20-1 and TRBJ2-3; TRBD2 matches 12 bases. Germline V gene lookup returns CDR1 DFQATT and CDR2 SNEGSKA (reference sequence). The CDR3 extends over 14 amino acids. The V and J ends lost 6 bases and 8 bases, in that order; junction bases with no gene match: 9. For the CDR3, the DNA is TGCAGTGCCCTGACTAGCGGGAGAGGGGGTACGCAGTATTTT. Translated: CSALTSGRGGTQYF.

This clonotype was found many times. The rearrangement joins TRBV7-9 to TRBJ1-2, with 11 bases fitting TRBD1. V dropped 5 bases and J dropped 5; count of bases not matched to a gene: 10. Germline loops: CDR1 SEHNR, CDR2 FQNEAQ (reference sequence). The CDR3 has 16 residues. CDR3 loop: CASSTTGTGGRYGYTF. CDR3 sequence (DNA): TGTGCCAGCAGCACAACCGGGACAGGGGGAAGATATGGCTACACCTTC.

CDR3 DNA: TGTGCCAGCAGCCAAGAGGCAGGGAGCTCTGGAAACACCATATATTTT. Translation gives CASSQEAGSSGNTIYF. The chain employs TRBV3-1 and TRBJ1-3; weak D call: TRBD1 (5 bases). The CDR3 length is 16 residues. The V gene lost 0 bases and the J gene lost 0 bases, with 9 bases spanning the gap. CDR1 is LGHDT and CDR2 is YNNKEL in the germline V gene (reference sequence).

The rearrangement uses TRBV30 and TRBJ2-1, with D uncertain. The CDR3 has 13 residues. The germline V gene has CDR1 GTSNPN and CDR2 SVGIG (reference sequence). The CDR3 sequence: CASTASSYNEQFF. The CDR3 DNA follows: TGTGCTTCGACCGCCAGCTCCTACAATGAGCAGTTCTTC.

V and J are TRBV29-1 and TRBJ2-4; 11 bases agree with TRBD1. Trimming removed 2 bases from V and 1 base from J; junction bases left unmatched: 10. The germline gives CDR1 SQVTM, CDR2 ANQGSEA. This CDR3 comprises 18 residues. The CDR3 here is CSVEQDRGLLIAKNIQYF. Written as DNA, the CDR3 is TGCAGCGTTGAACAGGACAGGGGGCTCCTAATTGCCAAAAACATTCAGTACTTC.

Ten or more counts support this clonotype. V gene TRBV6-1 combines with J gene TRBJ1-1; 11 bases fit TRBD1. The V and J ends lost 6 bases and 3 bases, in that order; junction bases with no gene match: 6. Germline lookup yields CDR1 MNHNS and CDR2 SASEGT. This CDR3 contains 15 residues. The CDR3 nucleotides are TGTGCCAGCAGCCCAGGACAGGGGGCGGACACTGAAGCTTTCTTT. Its translation: CASSPGQGADTEAFF.

This clonotype was found once. A much larger clone sits a single nucleotide away, making a read error possible. The chain carries TRBV2 and TRBJ2-1; no clear D gene. The germline gives CDR1 SNHLY, CDR2 FYNNEI. V shed 7 bases and J shed 9 bases, with 19 bases lying between them. The CDR3 has 14 amino acids. The CDR3 region is CASNRPESGTEQFF. CDR3 nucleotide sequence: TGTGCCAGCAATCGGCCGGAGTCAGGTACTGAGCAGTTCTTC.

About this clonotype itself: This may be a read error: a much more frequent sequence differs by one nucleotide. This chain links TRBV29-1 with TRBJ1-1; 8 positions agree with TRBD1. Germline V gene lookup returns CDR1 SQVTM and CDR2 ANQGSEA. V gave up 6 bases and J gave up 5 bases; unmatched junction bases: 8. This CDR3 is built from 13 residues. The DNA for the CDR3 is TGCAGCGTAGACAGGGGCTTTGGTACTGAAGCTTTCTTT. It is translated as CSVDRGFGTEAFF.

This clonotype was seen many times. The V call is TRBV28, the J call TRBJ2-3; maybe TRBD2 (5 bases). Between the trimmed V and J ends, which lost 2 bases and 6 bases, there was a span of 15 bases. The CDR3 totals 15 residues. The germline V gene encodes CDR1 MDHEN and CDR2 SYDVKM. The CDR3 loop reads CASSLGGTRLDTQYF. CDR3 sequence (DNA): TGTGCCAGCAGTTTAGGAGGAACCCGCTTGGATACGCAGTATTTT.

This clonotype was seen repeatedly, ten times or more. The chain joins TRBV7-2 to TRBJ2-7; maybe TRBD2 (6 bases). This CDR3 comprises 14 residues. V lost 4 bases to trimming and J lost 6 bases, with 16 bases between them. CDR1 is SGHTA, CDR2 FQGNSA, per germline. CDR3 sequence (DNA): TGTGCCAGCAGCTCGACCGGGGGATCGGGCGAGCAGTACTTC. This codes for CASSSTGGSGEQYF.

This clonotype was seen more than once but under ten times. The chain recombines TRBV4-1 with TRBJ2-1; TRBD2 matches at 8 bases. The V gene end was trimmed by 4 bases and the J gene end by 7 bases; junction bases not matched to a gene: 12. The CDR3 is 16 residues long. CDR1 and CDR2 from the germline V gene are MGHRA and YSYEKL. DNA of the CDR3: TGCGCCAGCAGCCTGACGGGAGGGTATCAGGGTAATGAGCAGTTCTTC. Translation: CASSLTGGYQGNEQFF.

The table lists this clonotype with many counts. The chain links TRBV19 to TRBJ1-5; TRBD1 might be the D (6 bases). Trimming stripped 5 bases from V and 0 bases from J, with 23 bases between. This CDR3 spans 19 amino acids. From germline, CDR1 is LNHDA and CDR2 SQIVND (reference sequence). CDR3 in amino acids: CASSFTRTGTKYSNQPQHF. The DNA of the CDR3 is TGTGCCAGTAGTTTCACCCGTACAGGGACAAAGTATAGCAATCAGCCCCAGCATTTT.

This clonotype was counted ten times or more. The rearrangement uses TRBV6-2 or TRBV6-3 and TRBJ2-7; D is unresolved. CDR1 and CDR2 (germline): MNHEY, SVGEGT. The CDR3 loop spans 12 amino acids. Trimming cost V 7 bases and J 9 bases, with 16 bases left between them. DNA for the CDR3: TGTGCCAGCAAAGGCCCTACCTCAGGGCAGTACTTC. Translating it yields CASKGPTSGQYF.

Points on this clonotype: Mismatch with germline at one junction end may stem from a read error. The V and J genes are TRBV6-1 and TRBJ2-7, with 7 bases that match TRBD1. Germline lookup yields CDR1 MNHNS and CDR2 SASEGT. The CDR3 consists of 17 residues. The CDR3 region has the DNA TGTGCCATCAGTCACCGGGACAGAACTCGTACCTACAATGAGCAGTACTTC. It yields the protein CAISHRDRTRTYNEQYF.

In this sample, this clonotype turned up many times. The V call is TRBV11-2, the J call TRBJ1-2, with D tentatively TRBD1 (6 bases). V was cut by 3 bases and J by 3 bases, with 11 bases left in between. Per the germline V gene, CDR1 is SGHAT and CDR2 is FQNNGV. The CDR3 covers 14 residues. The CDR3, as DNA: TGTGCCAGCAGCTTGGCAGGGGTTTACTATGGCTACACCTTC. It specifies CASSLAGVYYGYTF.

Concerning this clonotype itself: A read error may be the cause here, since a much bigger clone is one base away. CDR3 nucleotides: TGTGCCAGCAGCTCGACAGGGGGCGCAGACACCCAGTACTTC. Its protein is CASSSTGGADTQYF. This chain links TRBV7-3 with TRBJ2-5; 10 bases line up with TRBD1. Germline V gene lookup returns CDR1 SGHTA and CDR2 FQGTGA. CDR3 size: 14 residues. V lost 4 bases and J lost 8; bases outside the gene matches: 7.

The genes are TRBV3-1 and TRBJ2-5; 9 bases agree with TRBD1. Germline CDR1 reads LGHDT; CDR2 reads YNNKEL (reference sequence). CDR3 length equals 14 residues. With V trimmed by 4 bases and J by 3 bases, 3 bases remained unmatched. DNA of the CDR3: TGTGCCAGCAGCCCCAGGGACAGGGAAGAGACCCAGTACTTC. Protein: CASSPRDREETQYF.